This T cell receptor beta chain derives from a study of CD8+CD57+ T cells in acquired aplastic anemia. Study-wide background: Isolated CD4+ and CD8+ cells, once sorted, yielded DNA averaging roughly 3.2 ug.

Those patients picked for sequencing had displayed CD8+CD57+ cell expansion on flow cytometry. Profiling that covered TCR beta VDJ and CDR3 relied on genomic DNA as its template. TCRdb independently ran MiXCR on the reads; one entry per CDR3 protein. Of 400,000 to 600,000 distinct CDR3 sequences in the sample, 25% to 40% were seen once. This clonotype was seen a handful of times. Trimming took 3 bases from V and 8 from J; bases not matched to a gene: 9. Looked up from germline, CDR1 is SGHRS and CDR2 is YFSETQ. The CDR3 is made up of 15 amino acids. The source material was sorted CD4+, CD8+, or CD8+CD57+ T cells (not recorded which) from PBMCs. The chain employs TRBV5-1 and TRBJ1-4; the match to TRBD1 covers 8 bases. The origin of this receptor is a human donor with aplastic anemia. The CDR3 DNA reads as TGCGCCAGCAGCTACAATACAGGGGGAGAAGAAAAACTGTTTTTT. It translates to CASSYNTGGEEKLFF.